Below, 23 T cell receptor beta chains from the same sample are listed, as sequenced in a study of Graves' ophthalmopathy and Graves' hyperthyroidism. RNA served as the template for amplifying TCR beta CDR3 regions. HTBI-primed RT-PCR formed the first round, and a multiplex PCR formed the second. TCRdb itself ran the multiplex PCR reads through MiXCR, one entry per CDR3 protein. The table has 400,000 to 450,000 distinct CDR3 sequences, 20% to 25% seen once. Specimen: peripheral blood. These TCRs come from a woman aged 18-29 years with stable Graves' hyperthyroidism.

The sample holds a few counts of this clonotype. V and J are TRBV12-3 or TRBV12-4 and TRBJ2-2; TRBD2 is a possible D gene (5 bases). There are 13 residues in the CDR3. Trimming took off 4 bases at V and 6 bases at J, with 9 bases between the two ends. Written as DNA, the CDR3 is TGTGCCAGCAGTTCCGGGGTACCCGGGGAGCTGTTTTTT. Translation: CASSSGVPGELFF.

The rearrangement links TRBV12-3 or TRBV12-4 to TRBJ1-1; maybe TRBD1 (6 bases). Deletions cut 6 bases from V and 0 bases from J, with 14 bases between. The CDR3 is 15 residues long. CDR3 amino acids: CASSIHRALNTEAFF. The CDR3 DNA reads TGTGCCAGCAGCATTCACAGGGCCTTGAACACTGAAGCTTTCTTT.

The CDR3 region is CASSPQGDNGYTF. In DNA form, the CDR3 reads TGTGCCAGCTCACCACAGGGAGATAACGGCTACACCTTC. The chain couples TRBV18 to TRBJ1-2; unclear D gene. The CDR3 covers 13 residues. The V and J ends lost 1 base and 8 bases respectively, with 11 bases between them. Germline CDR1 KGHSH, CDR2 LQKENI.

In the case of this clonotype: A much larger clone differs from this one at a single base, so this may be a read error. It is likely a read error, because the conserved phenylalanine at the end of the CDR3 is missing. The chain couples TRBV6-5 to TRBJ2-7; D is uncertain. This CDR3 is built from 13 residues. With 0 bases removed from V and 6 bases from J, the gap between germline ends came to 9 bases. CDR1 is MNHEY and CDR2 is SVGAGI in the germline V gene. The CDR3 loop reads CASSYSKGLEQYY. In nucleotides, the CDR3 is TGTGCCAGCAGTTACTCGAAGGGTCTCGAGCAGTACTAC.

Many counts were recorded for this clonotype. The chain joins TRBV24-1 to TRBJ2-2; D gene unclear. Germline assignment: CDR1 KGHDR and CDR2 SFDVKD. Trimming took off 0 bases at V and 6 bases at J, with 16 bases between the two ends. The CDR3 runs 17 residues. CDR3 nucleotides: TGTGCCACCAGTGATTTGGATGGGGTCCATTCCGCCGGGGAGCTGTTTTTT. As protein: CATSDLDGVHSAGELFF.

The CDR3 nucleotides are TGTGCCAGCAGCTTAGTTCCAGGGCGTGTAGATGGCTACACCTTC. This codes for CASSLVPGRVDGYTF. J is TRBJ1-2 and V is TRBV11-2, with D possibly matching TRBD1 (5 bases). This CDR3 is 15 amino acids long. The germline V gene encodes CDR1 SGHAT and CDR2 FQNNGV. Trimming pared 1 base from V and 6 bases from J, leaving 15 bases between.

This clonotype occurred a few times. The chain carries TRBV5-1 and TRBJ2-2; D call uncertain. V was cut by 0 bases and J by 4 bases, with 13 bases left in between. CDR1 is SGHRS and CDR2 is YFSETQ in the germline V gene. There are 16 residues in the CDR3. Written as DNA, the CDR3 is TGCGCCAGCAGCTTGGGGCCCCCGAGTGTCACCGGGGAGCTGTTTTTT. It is translated as CASSLGPPSVTGELFF.

Remarks on this clonotype: This may arise from a read error, as a much more abundant clone is one base away. V is TRBV10-3 and J is TRBJ2-6; 7 bases align to TRBD1. The CDR3 contains 16 residues. From germline, CDR1 is ENHRY and CDR2 SYGVKD. The CDR3 loop is CAISGGQSSGAKVLTF. As DNA, the CDR3 is TGTGCCATCAGTGGGGGACAGAGCTCTGGGGCCAAAGTCCTGACTTTC.

This clonotype was found a few times. Compared with germline, one end of the junction differs, possibly owing to a read error. J is TRBJ2-7 and V is TRBV2; 8 bases fit TRBD2. CDR1 and CDR2 (germline): SNHLY, FYNNEI. This CDR3 is 14 amino acids long. The CDR3 here is CSSSPVAGPYEQYF. As DNA, the CDR3 is TGTTCCAGCAGCCCGGTAGCGGGGCCCTACGAGCAGTACTTC.

This clonotype was counted at least ten times. This chain uses TRBV28 with TRBJ1-2; no definite D call. With 6 bases removed from V and 2 bases from J, the gap between germline ends came to 10 bases. The CDR3 is made up of 13 amino acids. The germline V gene has CDR1 MDHEN and CDR2 SYDVKM. This CDR3 reads CASSITRNYGYTF. CDR3 DNA sequence: TGTGCCAGCAGCATTACAAGAAACTATGGCTACACCTTC.

This clonotype has ten or more counts. This CDR3 is CASSLRFSEQYF. Here the CDR3 DNA reads TGTGCCAGCAGCTTAAGGTTTTCCGAGCAGTACTTC. This chain joins TRBV7-2 and TRBJ2-7; no definite D call. This CDR3 is built from 12 residues. Per germline, CDR1 SGHTA and CDR2 FQGNSA. The germline V and J ends were trimmed by 2 bases and 6 bases, with 8 bases remaining between them.

This clonotype has more than one count but fewer than ten. The J gene is TRBJ2-2, the V gene TRBV20-1; 9 positions agree with TRBD2. The CDR3 covers 14 residues. Trimming cost V 6 bases and J 7 bases; bases outside gene matches: 9. Germline CDR1 DFQATT, CDR2 SNEGSKA (reference sequence). The CDR3 sequence: CSAPAGGPYGELFF. CDR3 nucleotide sequence: TGCAGTGCCCCAGCGGGGGGTCCATACGGGGAGCTGTTTTTT.

This clonotype has ten or more counts. The chain is built from TRBV20-1 and TRBJ2-5; 7 bases agree with TRBD2. Germline V CDR1 and CDR2: DFQATT, SNEGSKA (reference sequence). The CDR3 has 15 amino acids. Trimming at V came to 8 bases and at J to 4 bases, leaving 16 bases not matched to a gene. CDR3 in DNA: TGCAGTAACTCAGGTGGCGCGGGAGATTCAGAGACCCAGTACTTC. Its protein is CSNSGGAGDSETQYF.

The table lists this clonotype with a few counts. V and J are TRBV11-2 and TRBJ1-2, with D possibly being TRBD1 (6 bases). Deletions cut 0 bases from V and 5 bases from J, with 10 bases between. CDR3 length: 14 amino acids. Germline V CDR1 and CDR2: SGHAT, FQNNGV. For the CDR3, the DNA is TGTGCCAGCAGCTTAGAATTCACAGGGTATGGCTACACCTTC. Its translation: CASSLEFTGYGYTF.

Many counts were recorded for this clonotype. The V gene is TRBV3-1, the J gene TRBJ1-5; D gene uncertain. Trimming took off 0 bases at V and 7 bases at J, with 7 bases between the two ends. The V gene's germline CDR1 is LGHDT and CDR2 YNNKEL (reference sequence). The CDR3 is 13 residues long. CDR3 in DNA: TGTGCCAGCAGCCAAGATGCCGTGCAGCCCCAGCATTTT. Amino acid sequence: CASSQDAVQPQHF.

This clonotype occurred many times. The CDR3 protein is CASTPPGHTEAFF. The CDR3 DNA reads as TGTGCCAGCACCCCTCCGGGACACACTGAAGCTTTCTTT. The rearrangement joins TRBV25-1 to TRBJ1-1; D possibly corresponds to TRBD1 (5 bases). The germline gives CDR1 MGHDK, CDR2 SYGVNS. The CDR3 consists of 13 residues. V was pared by 7 bases and J by 3 bases, with 12 bases between.

In this sample, this clonotype turned up many times. The CDR3 nucleotides are TGTGCCAGCAGCTTAGTGGGGACAGGGGGCCTCGACGAGCAGTACTTC. Translated, it gives CASSLVGTGGLDEQYF. The V gene is TRBV7-2, the J gene TRBJ2-7; 12 bases map to TRBD1. The CDR3 has 16 amino acids. CDR1 is SGHTA, CDR2 FQGNSA, per germline. Losses at the gene ends were 1 base for V and 5 bases for J; bases not matched to a gene: 6.

This clonotype was counted many times. The chain employs TRBV11-2 and TRBJ2-7, with D possibly TRBD2 on 6 matching bases. CDR3 length: 15 residues. V was pared by 5 bases and J by 2 bases, with 16 bases between. Looked up from germline, CDR1 is SGHAT and CDR2 is FQNNGV. CDR3 bases: TGTGCCAGCAGCCCCGGGACTCACCGTACCTACGAGCAGTACTTC. It specifies CASSPGTHRTYEQYF.

The rearrangement joins TRBV29-1 to TRBJ2-5; TRBD2 is a possible D gene (6 bases). CDR1 and CDR2 from the germline V gene are SQVTM and ANQGSEA. V was shortened by 7 bases and J by 1 base, with 13 bases between the two germline ends. This CDR3 is built from 13 residues. CDR3 loop: CSANSGLQETQYF. The DNA of the CDR3 is TGCAGCGCCAATAGCGGACTCCAAGAGACCCAGTACTTC. Full variable domain (rest looked up from reference TRBV29-1 and TRBJ2-5): SAVISQKPSRDICQRGTSLTIQCQVDSQVTMMFWYRQQPGQSLTLIATANQGSEATYESGFVIDKFPISRPNLTFSTLTVSNMSPEDSSIYLCSANSGLQETQYFGPGTRLLVL.

This clonotype was found a few times. The chain couples TRBV27 to TRBJ2-5, with D perhaps being TRBD1 or TRBD2 (6 bases each). The germline V gene encodes CDR1 MNHEY and CDR2 SMNVEV (reference sequence). The CDR3 contains 16 residues. Trimming took 3 bases from V and 2 from J, leaving 16 bases between them. The CDR3 loop reads CASSFVVGGRQETQYF. The DNA of the CDR3 is TGTGCCAGCAGTTTCGTCGTGGGGGGCAGACAAGAGACCCAGTACTTC.

This clonotype has at least ten counts. The CDR3 nucleotides are TGTGCCAGCAGTTTAAGGGTTCGGGAAGCTTTCTTT. This codes for CASSLRVREAFF. The chain links TRBV12-3 or TRBV12-4 to TRBJ1-1; D gene unclear. The CDR3 loop spans 12 amino acids. The ends were cut back, 2 bases at V and 8 bases at J, with 9 bases in the middle.

V usage is TRBV27 and J usage is TRBJ2-7; tentative D call: TRBD1 (5 bases). The ends were cut back, 3 bases at V and 3 bases at J, with 15 bases in the middle. Germline V lookup: CDR1 MNHEY, CDR2 SMNVEV (reference sequence). CDR3 size: 15 residues. In DNA, the CDR3 is TGTGCCAGCAGTTTTTCGACGGCAGGGCTCTACGAGCAGTACTTC. As protein: CASSFSTAGLYEQYF.

The chain combines TRBV10-3 with TRBJ2-2; 7 bases line up with TRBD1. Germline CDR1 is ENHRY and CDR2 is SYGVKD. V was clipped by 9 bases and J by 4 bases; unmatched bases: 8. The CDR3 has 14 residues. CDR3 sequence reads: CAIGSGTATGELFF. In DNA, the CDR3 is TGTGCCATTGGTTCCGGGACAGCCACCGGGGAGCTGTTTTTT.